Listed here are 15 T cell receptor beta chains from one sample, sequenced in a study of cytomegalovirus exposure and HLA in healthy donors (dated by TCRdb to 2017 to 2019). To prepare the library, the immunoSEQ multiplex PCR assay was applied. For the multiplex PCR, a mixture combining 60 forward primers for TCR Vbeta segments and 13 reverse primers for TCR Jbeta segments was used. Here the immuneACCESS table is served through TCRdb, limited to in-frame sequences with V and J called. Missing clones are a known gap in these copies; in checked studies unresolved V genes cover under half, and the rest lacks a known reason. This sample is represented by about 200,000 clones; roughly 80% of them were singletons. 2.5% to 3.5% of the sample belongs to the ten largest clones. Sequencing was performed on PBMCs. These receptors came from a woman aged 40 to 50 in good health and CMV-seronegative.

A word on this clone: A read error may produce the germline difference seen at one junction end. The CDR3 DNA reads as TGTTCCAGCACCCAGAATACAGGAACGGGCTACGAGCAGTACTTC. Translated, it gives CSSTQNTGTGYEQYF. The V call is TRBV7-9, the J call TRBJ2-7; possible D gene TRBD1, 5 bases. CDR1 is SEHNR and CDR2 is FQNEAQ in the germline V gene (reference sequence). The CDR3 spans 15 residues.

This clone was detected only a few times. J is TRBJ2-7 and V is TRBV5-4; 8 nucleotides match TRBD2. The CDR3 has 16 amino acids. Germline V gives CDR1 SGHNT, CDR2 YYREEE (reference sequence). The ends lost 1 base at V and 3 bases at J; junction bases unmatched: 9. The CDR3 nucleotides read TGTGCCAGCAGCTTGATACCATCGGGAGGGATCTACGAGCAGTACTTC. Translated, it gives CASSLIPSGGIYEQYF. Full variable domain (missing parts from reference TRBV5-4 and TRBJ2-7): ETGVTQSPTHLIKTRGQQVTLRCSSQSGHNTVSWYQQALGQGPQFIFQYYREEENGRGNFPPRFSGLQFPNYSSELNVNALELDDSALYLCASSLIPSGGIYEQYFGPGTRLTVT.

The CDR3 DNA is TGTGCCAGCACTGAGGGTCTCCCGGGGACCGGGGAGCTGTTTTTT. It yields the protein CASTEGLPGTGELFF. The chain is built from TRBV2 and TRBJ2-2; a possible D gene is TRBD2 (5 bases). There are 15 residues in the CDR3. The germline V gene encodes CDR1 SNHLY and CDR2 FYNNEI. Trimming removed 7 bases at V and 5 bases at J, with 17 bases between.

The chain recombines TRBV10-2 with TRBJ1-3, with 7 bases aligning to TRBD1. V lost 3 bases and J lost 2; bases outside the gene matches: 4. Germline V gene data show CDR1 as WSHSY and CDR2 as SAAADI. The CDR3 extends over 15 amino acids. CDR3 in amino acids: CASSDPTGTGNTIYF. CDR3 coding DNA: TGCGCCAGCAGTGACCCGACAGGGACTGGAAACACCATATATTTT.

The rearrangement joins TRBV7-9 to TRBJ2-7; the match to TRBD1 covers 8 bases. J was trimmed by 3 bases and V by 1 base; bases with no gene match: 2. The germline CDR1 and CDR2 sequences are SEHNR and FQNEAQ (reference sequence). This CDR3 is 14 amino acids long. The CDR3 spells CASSLGGQGYEQYF. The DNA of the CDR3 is TGTGCCAGCAGCTTAGGCGGACAGGGCTACGAGCAGTACTTC.

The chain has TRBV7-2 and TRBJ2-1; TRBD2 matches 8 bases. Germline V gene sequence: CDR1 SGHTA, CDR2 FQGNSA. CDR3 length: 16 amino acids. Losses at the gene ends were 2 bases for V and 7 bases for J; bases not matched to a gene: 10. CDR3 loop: CASSLRAGATTNEQFF. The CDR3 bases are TGTGCCAGCAGCTTAAGAGCGGGGGCCACTACGAATGAGCAGTTCTTC.

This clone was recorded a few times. The CDR3 coding sequence is TGTGCCAGCATCGGCAGACAGTCTAATGAAAAACTGTTTTTT. Protein sequence: CASIGRQSNEKLFF. V usage is TRBV2 and J usage is TRBJ1-4; D is perhaps TRBD1 (5 bases). CDR1 and CDR2 from the germline V gene are SNHLY and FYNNEI. The CDR3 consists of 14 residues. V dropped 7 bases and J dropped 3 bases, with 12 bases sitting between them.

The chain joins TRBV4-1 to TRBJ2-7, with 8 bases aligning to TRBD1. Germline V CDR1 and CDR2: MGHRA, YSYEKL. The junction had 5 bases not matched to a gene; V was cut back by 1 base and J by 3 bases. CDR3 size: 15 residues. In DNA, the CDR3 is TGCGCCAGCAGCCAAGGTACAGGGGGTCGCTACGAGCAGTACTTC. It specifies CASSQGTGGRYEQYF.

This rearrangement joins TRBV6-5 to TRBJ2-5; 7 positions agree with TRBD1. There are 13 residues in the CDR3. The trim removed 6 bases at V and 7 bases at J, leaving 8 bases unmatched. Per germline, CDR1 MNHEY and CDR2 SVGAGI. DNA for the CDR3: TGTGCCAGCAGGTTGACAGGGCGTCGGACCCAGTACTTC. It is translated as CASRLTGRRTQYF.

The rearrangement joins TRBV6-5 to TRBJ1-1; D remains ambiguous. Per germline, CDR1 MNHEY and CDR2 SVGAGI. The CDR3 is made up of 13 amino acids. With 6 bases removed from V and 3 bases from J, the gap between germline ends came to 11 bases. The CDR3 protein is CASSNQVDTEAFF. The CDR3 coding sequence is TGTGCCAGCAGCAATCAGGTGGACACTGAAGCTTTCTTT.

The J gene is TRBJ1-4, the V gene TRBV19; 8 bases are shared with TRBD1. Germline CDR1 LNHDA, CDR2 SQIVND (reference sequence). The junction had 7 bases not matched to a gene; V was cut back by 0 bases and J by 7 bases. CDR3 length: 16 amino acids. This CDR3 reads CASSIDLGTGVEKLFF. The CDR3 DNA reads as TGTGCCAGTAGTATAGACCTCGGGACAGGCGTTGAAAAACTGTTTTTT.

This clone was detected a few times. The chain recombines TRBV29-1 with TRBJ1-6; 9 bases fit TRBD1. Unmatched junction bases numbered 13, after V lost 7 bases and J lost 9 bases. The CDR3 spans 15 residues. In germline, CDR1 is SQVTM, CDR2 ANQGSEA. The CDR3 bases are TGCAGCGCTGTCGTTTTGGGGACAGGGAGTTCACCCCTCCACTTT. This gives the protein CSAVVLGTGSSPLHF.

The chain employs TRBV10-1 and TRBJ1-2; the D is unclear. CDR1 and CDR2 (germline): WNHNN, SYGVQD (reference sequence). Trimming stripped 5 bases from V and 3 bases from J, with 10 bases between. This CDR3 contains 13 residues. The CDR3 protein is CASSPQKHYGYTF. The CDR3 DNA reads TGCGCCAGCAGTCCACAGAAGCACTATGGCTACACCTTC.

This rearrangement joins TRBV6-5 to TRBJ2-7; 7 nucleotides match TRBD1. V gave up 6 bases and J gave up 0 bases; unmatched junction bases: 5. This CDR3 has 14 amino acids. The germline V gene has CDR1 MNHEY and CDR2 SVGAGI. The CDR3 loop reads CASSHRDSSYEQYF. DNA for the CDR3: TGTGCCAGCAGCCACCGGGACAGCTCCTACGAGCAGTACTTC.

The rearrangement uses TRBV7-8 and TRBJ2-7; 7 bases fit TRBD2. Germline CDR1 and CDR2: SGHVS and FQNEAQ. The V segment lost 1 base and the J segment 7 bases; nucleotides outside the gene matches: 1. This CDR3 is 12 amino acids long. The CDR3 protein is CASSLVGREQYF. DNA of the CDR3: TGTGCCAGCAGCTTAGTCGGGAGGGAGCAGTACTTC. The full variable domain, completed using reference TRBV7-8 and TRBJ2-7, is GAGVSQSPRYKVAKRGQDVALRCDPISGHVSLFWYQQALGQGPEFLTYFQNEAQLDKSGLPSDRFFAERPEGSVSTLKIQRTQQEDSAVYLCASSLVGREQYFGPGTRLTVT.